Each of the 27 T cell receptor beta chains below was sequenced from the same sample in a study of blood T cell repertoires in COVID-19. Method: immunoSEQ multiplex PCR; TCRdb's copy keeps in-frame clones and lacks some. The top ten hold under 3% of the sample, which has about 140,000 clones, roughly 85% seen once. The specimen sequenced was PBMCs or T cells enriched from blood (not recorded which). The source of these receptors is a woman between 50 and 59 years old who had recovered from COVID-19.

The CDR3 DNA reads as TGTGCCAGCCCACTACGACTACAGAACGATAATTCACCCCTCCACTTT. Amino acid sequence: CASPLRLQNDNSPLHF. V and J are TRBV21-1 and TRBJ1-6. TRBV21-1 is deemed a pseudogene. There are 16 residues in the CDR3.

In DNA form, the CDR3 reads TGTGCCAGCCGTGGCAATCAGCCCCAGCATTTT. It encodes CASRGNQPQHF. The chain joins TRBV7-3 to TRBJ1-5, with D uncertain. The CDR3 loop spans 11 amino acids. The germline V and J ends were trimmed by 8 bases and 2 bases, with 4 bases remaining between them. CDR1 SGHTA and CDR2 FQGTGA come from the germline V gene.

The chain combines TRBV28 with TRBJ2-4, with 7 nucleotides matching TRBD1. The V segment lost 4 bases and the J segment 3 bases; nucleotides outside the gene matches: 3. The V gene's germline CDR1 is MDHEN and CDR2 SYDVKM. The CDR3 consists of 14 residues. The CDR3, as DNA: TGTGCCAGCAGTTGGGGGACAGTCAAAAACATTCAGTACTTC. Amino acids: CASSWGTVKNIQYF.

The chain combines TRBV27 with TRBJ2-1; D may be TRBD2 (6 bases). The V gene's germline CDR1 is MNHEY and CDR2 SMNVEV (reference sequence). Trimming removed 4 bases at V and 6 bases at J, with 22 bases between. The CDR3 spans 17 residues. The CDR3 loop reads CASSSSWVAVTGNEQFF. Written as DNA, the CDR3 is TGTGCCAGCAGTTCCTCCTGGGTAGCGGTCACGGGCAATGAGCAGTTCTTC.

DNA for the CDR3: TGTGCCAGCAGCCCCGGGACAGGTTGGAGCACTGAAGCTTTCTTT. Its translation: CASSPGTGWSTEAFF. J is TRBJ1-1 and V is TRBV11-3; 8 nucleotides line up with TRBD1. The junction had 9 bases not matched to a gene; V was cut back by 5 bases and J by 4 bases. CDR1 and CDR2 (germline): SGHNT, YENEEA. This CDR3 region has 15 residues.

The chain joins TRBV7-4 to TRBJ1-4, with D tentatively TRBD1 (5 bases). The CDR3 is 16 residues long. CDR1 SGHVT and CDR2 SQSDAQ come from the germline V gene. V was cut by 5 bases and J by 5 bases, with 18 bases left in between. This CDR3 is CASSVGKTASNEKLFF. CDR3 DNA: TGTGCCAGCAGCGTAGGAAAGACAGCTTCCAATGAAAAACTGTTTTTT.

V usage is TRBV30 and J usage is TRBJ1-6; D might be TRBD1 (6 bases). The CDR3 contains 15 residues. The germline V gene has CDR1 GTSNPN and CDR2 SVGIG (reference sequence). Trimming took off 4 bases at V and 9 bases at J, with 19 bases between the two ends. Here the CDR3 reads CAWTRLERGGSPLHF. CDR3 coding DNA: TGTGCCTGGACACGCCTCGAGAGGGGGGGTTCACCCCTCCACTTT. The full variable domain, in which reference TRBV30 and TRBJ1-6 provide the parts outside the CDR3, is SQTIHQWPATLVQPVGSPLSLECTVEGTSNPNLYWYRQAAGRGLQLLFYSVGIGQISSEVPQNLSASRPQDRQFILSSKKLLLSDSGFYLCAWTRLERGGSPLHFGNGTRLTVT.

A remark on this clone: One end of the junction varies from germline; a read error may be responsible. The chain combines TRBV3-1 (or the pseudogene TRBV3-2) with TRBJ2-5, with 9 bases that match TRBD2. Germline V gene sequence: CDR1 LGHDT, CDR2 YNNKEL (reference sequence). The length of the CDR3 is 13 residues. CDR3 nucleotides: TGTGCCAGCAGCTCTATAGCGGGAGAGGGGGCGAACTTC. Translating it yields CASSSIAGEGANF.

The V call is TRBV3-1 (or the pseudogene TRBV3-2), the J call TRBJ2-7; TRBD1 might be the D (5 bases). The V end was cut by 2 bases, the J end by 2 bases, with 16 bases between. Germline V gene lookup returns CDR1 LGHDT and CDR2 YNNKEL (reference sequence). The CDR3 contains 16 residues. The CDR3 loop is CASSQWPAGSAYEQYF. CDR3 nucleotide sequence: TGTGCCAGCAGCCAATGGCCAGCAGGGTCCGCCTACGAGCAGTACTTC.

CDR3 in amino acids: CASSVDERGSTDTQYF. The CDR3 coding sequence is TGCGCCAGCAGCGTCGATGAGCGGGGGAGCACAGATACGCAGTATTTT. The rearrangement uses TRBV5-1 and TRBJ2-3, with TRBD2 identical over 8 bases. This CDR3 has 16 amino acids. The germline CDR1 and CDR2 sequences are SGHRS and YFSETQ. J gave up 0 bases and V 4 bases, and 7 bases lay outside the gene matches.

The chain links TRBV19 to TRBJ1-1; 7 bases match TRBD1. The V gene's germline CDR1 is LNHDA and CDR2 SQIVND (reference sequence). The CDR3 length is 15 residues. Trimming removed 2 bases from V and 2 bases from J; junction bases left unmatched: 5. This CDR3 reads CASSIWGQPNTEAFF. The CDR3 nucleotides are TGTGCCAGTAGTATATGGGGACAGCCCAACACTGAAGCTTTCTTT.

The chain recombines TRBV5-8 with TRBJ1-4; maybe TRBD1 (6 bases). Trimming shortened V by 0 bases and J by 8 bases, and 14 bases separated the two germline ends. Germline loops: CDR1 SGHTS, CDR2 YDEGEE. The CDR3 covers 15 residues. This CDR3 is CASSLGQDPFEKLFF. For the CDR3, the DNA is TGTGCCAGCAGCTTGGGACAGGATCCCTTCGAAAAACTGTTTTTT.

CDR3 nucleotide sequence: TGTGCCAGCAGCCAAGAGGGCAGTTACAATGAGCAGTTCTTC. This codes for CASSQEGSYNEQFF. This chain uses TRBV14 with TRBJ2-1, with D uncertain. CDR1 SGHDN and CDR2 FVKESK come from the germline V gene. V lost 0 bases to trimming and J lost 4 bases, with 7 bases between them. The CDR3 contains 14 residues.

The table lists this clone with a few counts. The V gene is TRBV11-3, the J gene TRBJ2-5, with D possibly being TRBD2 (6 bases). V lost 5 bases, J lost 7 bases, and 14 bases lay in between. The CDR3 totals 13 residues. Germline lookup yields CDR1 SGHNT and CDR2 YENEEA. The CDR3 coding sequence is TGTGCCAGCAGCCTCGGGTCGGAGGGGACCCAGTACTTC. It is translated as CASSLGSEGTQYF.

This rearrangement joins TRBV11-2 to TRBJ2-7; TRBD1 matches at 8 bases. This CDR3 has 15 amino acids. Germline V lookup: CDR1 SGHAT, CDR2 FQNNGV. Trimming removed 7 bases from V and 5 bases from J; junction bases left unmatched: 13. The CDR3 DNA sequence: TGTGCCAGCACCCGTCAGGGACAGGTCCGCAACGAGCAGTACTTC. It encodes CASTRQGQVRNEQYF.

The chain is built from TRBV9 and TRBJ1-6; maybe TRBD1 (5 bases). The CDR3 length is 18 residues. V shed 4 bases and J shed 0 bases, with 17 bases lying between them. Per germline, CDR1 SGDLS and CDR2 YYNGEE. As DNA, the CDR3 is TGTGCCAGCAGCCCACCCCGGACGGACAACTCCTATAATTCACCCCTCCACTTT. Translated, it gives CASSPPRTDNSYNSPLHF.

J is TRBJ2-4 and V is TRBV4-2; TRBD2 agrees at 7 bases. This CDR3 is built from 17 residues. Germline V gene data show CDR1 as LGHNA and CDR2 as YNFKEQ. The trim removed 2 bases at V and 1 base at J, leaving 8 bases unmatched. The chain's CDR3 is CASSQRWRDYAKNIQYF. The CDR3 nucleotides read TGTGCCAGCAGCCAAAGATGGCGGGACTACGCCAAAAACATTCAGTACTTC.

The rearrangement links TRBV6-5 to TRBJ1-2, with D perhaps TRBD1 (5 bases). V was clipped by 6 bases and J by 8 bases, with 16 bases between them. There are 13 residues in the CDR3. Germline lookup yields CDR1 MNHEY and CDR2 SVGAGI. The CDR3 here is CASSLTGARGYTF. In DNA, the CDR3 is TGTGCCAGCAGCTTAACAGGTGCCCGGGGCTACACCTTC.

The chain uses TRBV19 and TRBJ1-2; D is uncertain. This CDR3 has 16 amino acids. Germline V lookup: CDR1 LNHDA, CDR2 SQIVND (reference sequence). V lost 0 bases, J lost 1 base, and 12 bases lay in between. The CDR3 DNA follows: TGTGCCAGTAGTATAGATGGGCGCGCCTATAACTATGGCTACACCTTC. Encoded protein: CASSIDGRAYNYGYTF.

V gene TRBV2 combines with J gene TRBJ1-1; D possibly corresponds to TRBD1 (6 bases). V was cut by 3 bases and J by 0 bases, with 14 bases left in between. Looked up from germline, CDR1 is SNHLY and CDR2 is FYNNEI. The CDR3 runs 16 residues. The CDR3 loop is CASSDHSGHLNTEAFF. CDR3 coding DNA: TGTGCCAGCAGTGATCACTCGGGACATCTGAACACTGAAGCTTTCTTT.

The chain recombines TRBV21-1 with TRBJ2-1; TRBD2 reflects the table's D call only, with no check against the DNA. TRBV21-1 has pseudogene status. CDR3 length: 13 amino acids. The CDR3 sequence is CASRSSGRNEQFF. The DNA of the CDR3 is TGTGCCAGCAGATCTAGCGGGAGAAATGAGCAGTTCTTC.

The gene calls are TRBV29-1 and TRBJ2-1; 8 nucleotides agree with TRBD1. V lost 7 bases and J lost 0; bases outside the gene matches: 5. The CDR3 covers 14 residues. Germline CDR1 and CDR2: SQVTM and ANQGSEA. The CDR3 nucleotides are TGCAGCGCAAGGACAGGGAGCTCCTACAATGAGCAGTTCTTC. This gives the protein CSARTGSSYNEQFF.

The chain recombines TRBV2 with TRBJ2-5; a possible D gene is TRBD2 (5 bases). This CDR3 is 16 amino acids long. Germline values: CDR1 SNHLY, CDR2 FYNNEI. The V end lost 3 bases, the J end lost 2 bases, and 16 bases lay between the germline ends. CDR3 bases: TGTGCCAGCAGTGAGGCACCCACGAGGGTTCAAGAGACCCAGTACTTC. Translated: CASSEAPTRVQETQYF.

The chain joins TRBV3-1 (or the pseudogene TRBV3-2) to TRBJ1-1, with 11 bases that match TRBD1. The V gene end was trimmed by 4 bases and the J gene end by 1 base; junction bases not matched to a gene: 8. CDR3 length: 17 amino acids. Germline lookup yields CDR1 LGHDT and CDR2 YNNKEL (reference sequence). CDR3 sequence: CASSLTGTGGANTEAFF. Here the CDR3 DNA reads TGTGCCAGCAGCCTAACCGGGACAGGGGGGGCGAACACTGAAGCTTTCTTT.

The chain joins TRBV7-6 to TRBJ1-1, with 9 bases matching TRBD1. This CDR3 contains 13 residues. Germline V CDR1 and CDR2: SGHVS, FNYEAQ. V lost 6 bases, J lost 11 bases, and 10 bases stayed unmatched. The CDR3 is CASSSNYRGQAFF. The DNA for the CDR3 is TGTGCCAGCAGTTCAAACTACAGGGGGCAGGCTTTCTTT.

The chain joins TRBV3-1 (or the pseudogene TRBV3-2) to TRBJ1-1, with no clear D. The CDR3 has 14 residues. V lost 5 bases and J lost 0, with 10 bases in between. In germline, CDR1 is LGHDT, CDR2 YNNKEL (reference sequence). CDR3 region: CASSEWAVNTEAFF. The CDR3 DNA reads TGTGCCAGCAGCGAATGGGCCGTGAACACTGAAGCTTTCTTT.

This clone was found a few times. This rearrangement joins TRBV30 to TRBJ1-3; D unclear. The CDR3 extends over 14 amino acids. Trimming pared 3 bases from V and 0 bases from J, leaving 9 bases between. CDR1 and CDR2 (germline): GTSNPN, SVGIG (reference sequence). CDR3 region: CAWSYLPSGNTIYF. Written as DNA, the CDR3 is TGTGCCTGGAGCTATCTGCCCTCTGGAAACACCATATATTTT. The full variable domain, with the rest looked up from reference TRBV30 and TRBJ1-3, is SQTIHQWPATLVQPVGSPLSLECTVEGTSNPNLYWYRQAAGRGLQLLFYSVGIGQISSEVPQNLSASRPQDRQFILSSKKLLLSDSGFYLCAWSYLPSGNTIYFGEGSWLTVV.